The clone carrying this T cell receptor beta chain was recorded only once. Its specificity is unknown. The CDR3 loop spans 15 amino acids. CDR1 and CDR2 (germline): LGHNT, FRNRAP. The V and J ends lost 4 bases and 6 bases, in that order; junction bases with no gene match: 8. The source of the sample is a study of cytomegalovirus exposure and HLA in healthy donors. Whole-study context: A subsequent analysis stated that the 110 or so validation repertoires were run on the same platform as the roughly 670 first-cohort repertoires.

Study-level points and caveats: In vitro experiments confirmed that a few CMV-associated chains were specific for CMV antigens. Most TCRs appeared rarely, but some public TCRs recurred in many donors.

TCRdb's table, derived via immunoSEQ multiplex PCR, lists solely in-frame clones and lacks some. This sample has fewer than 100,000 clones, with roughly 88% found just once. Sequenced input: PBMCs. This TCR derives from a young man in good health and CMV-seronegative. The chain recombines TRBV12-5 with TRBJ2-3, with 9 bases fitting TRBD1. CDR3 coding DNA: TGTGCTAGTGGTTCCGGGACAGGGACCGGGGATACGCAGTATTTT. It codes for CASGSGTGTGDTQYF.